Below are 18 T cell receptor beta chains sequenced from a single sample in a study of blood T cell repertoires in COVID-19. Using immunoSEQ multiplex PCR, the repertoire was profiled, and TCRdb retains in-frame clones only, with some absent. There are some 220,000 clones in the sample; 70% to 90% occur only once, and about an eighth lies in the top ten. Sample: peripheral blood. Source of these receptors: a woman in her late teens or twenties who had recovered from COVID-19.

The CDR3 region has the DNA TGTGCCAGCAGCTTAGGGACAGCAAACCCCAATGAGCAGTTCTTC. Residues: CASSLGTANPNEQFF. The chain uses TRBV11-2 and TRBJ2-1, with a weak D call TRBD1 (6 bases). Germline CDR1 reads SGHAT; CDR2 reads FQNNGV. V was trimmed by 1 base and J by 6 bases, leaving 13 bases between them. The CDR3 covers 15 residues.

The chain is built from TRBV5-6 and TRBJ2-7; D gene uncertain. The length of the CDR3 is 12 residues. The germline CDR1 and CDR2 sequences are SGHDT and YYEEEE. Trimming removed 0 bases at V and 4 bases at J, with 5 bases between. CDR3 sequence: CASSLGQYEQYF. The CDR3 DNA reads TGTGCCAGCAGCTTGGGGCAGTACGAGCAGTACTTC.

The V call is TRBV27, the J call TRBJ2-7, with 9 bases matching TRBD1. This CDR3 comprises 18 residues. Trimming at V came to 1 base and at J to 0 bases, leaving 10 bases not matched to a gene. Germline lookup yields CDR1 MNHEY and CDR2 SMNVEV (reference sequence). The CDR3 loop is CASSLWGAGQGSSYEQYF. The CDR3 DNA follows: TGTGCCAGCAGTTTATGGGGAGCGGGACAGGGCAGCTCCTACGAGCAGTACTTC.

This clone has just one count. The chain has TRBV20-1 and TRBJ2-3; D is unclear. Germline CDR1 is DFQATT and CDR2 is SNEGSKA (reference sequence). This CDR3 is built from 13 residues. Trimming took off 3 bases at V and 3 bases at J, with 10 bases between the two ends. CDR3 loop: CSASQDETDTQYF. The CDR3 DNA is TGCAGTGCTAGTCAGGATGAGACAGATACGCAGTATTTT.

The chain has TRBV19 and TRBJ2-2; D might be TRBD2 (6 bases). The CDR3 length is 15 residues. Germline V gene data show CDR1 as LNHDA and CDR2 as SQIVND (reference sequence). The V end was cut by 5 bases, the J end by 5 bases, with 15 bases between. CDR3 amino acids: CASSQSAGYTGELFF. The CDR3 DNA is TGTGCCAGTAGTCAATCCGCGGGGTATACCGGGGAGCTGTTTTTT.

The chain recombines TRBV5-1 with TRBJ2-3; 11 bases agree with TRBD2. The CDR3 covers 16 residues. Per the germline V gene, CDR1 is SGHRS and CDR2 is YFSETQ. The junction had 5 bases not matched to a gene; V was cut back by 2 bases and J by 3 bases. CDR3 loop: CASSFPLAGVTDTQYF. DNA of the CDR3: TGCGCCAGCAGCTTCCCACTAGCGGGAGTAACAGATACGCAGTATTTT.

This sequence joins TRBV6-1 and TRBJ2-7, with TRBD2 matching over 11 bases. The CDR3 loop spans 16 amino acids. The ends lost 1 base at V and 2 bases at J; junction bases unmatched: 4. Per germline, CDR1 MNHNS and CDR2 SASEGT. CDR3: CASSEVTSGVTYEQYF. For the CDR3, the DNA is TGTGCCAGCAGTGAAGTGACTAGCGGGGTGACCTACGAGCAGTACTTC.

The V call is TRBV9, the J call TRBJ2-2; possible D gene TRBD2, 5 bases. V was shortened by 2 bases and J by 5 bases, with 13 bases between the two germline ends. Per germline, CDR1 SGDLS and CDR2 YYNGEE. There are 15 residues in the CDR3. CDR3 bases: TGTGCCAGCAGCGTCCTGAGAGAGGGAACCGGGGAGCTGTTTTTT. The encoded protein is CASSVLREGTGELFF.

This chain links TRBV3-1 (or the pseudogene TRBV3-2) with TRBJ1-1; 8 bases agree with TRBD1. Germline CDR1 is LGHDT and CDR2 is YNNKEL (reference sequence). The CDR3 is 14 residues long. Trimming at V came to 7 bases and at J to 1 base, leaving 5 bases not matched to a gene. This CDR3 is CASTPGGRNTEAFF. Here the CDR3 DNA reads TGTGCCAGCACTCCAGGGGGCCGGAACACTGAAGCTTTCTTT.

The chain uses TRBV4-2 and TRBJ2-7; 8 positions match TRBD2. Per germline, CDR1 LGHNA and CDR2 YNFKEQ. V lost 4 bases, J lost 7 bases, and 0 bases stayed unmatched. CDR3 length equals 11 residues. The DNA for the CDR3 is TGTGCCAGCAGCCTAGCGGGGGAGCAGTACTTC. As protein: CASSLAGEQYF.

The rearrangement links TRBV9 to TRBJ1-3; D unresolved. Per the germline V gene, CDR1 is SGDLS and CDR2 is YYNGEE. CDR3 length: 17 amino acids. Trimming took 0 bases from V and 2 from J, leaving 15 bases between them. The CDR3 is CASSVGSGVGTGNTIYF. For the CDR3, the DNA is TGTGCCAGCAGCGTAGGATCGGGAGTGGGGACTGGAAACACCATATATTTT.

The gene calls are TRBV3-1 (or the pseudogene TRBV3-2) and TRBJ2-2; possible D gene TRBD1, 5 bases. CDR3 size: 14 residues. The germline V gene encodes CDR1 LGHDT and CDR2 YNNKEL (reference sequence). The V end was cut by 3 bases, the J end by 6 bases, with 11 bases between. The CDR3 bases are TGTGCCAGCAGCCACCAGGGTCCGGCCGGGGAGCTGTTTTTT. As protein: CASSHQGPAGELFF.

The rearrangement links TRBV29-1 to TRBJ1-2; TRBD1 matches at 7 bases. This CDR3 region has 14 residues. V shed 7 bases and J 0 bases; nucleotides not matched to a gene: 8. The germline V gene encodes CDR1 SQVTM and CDR2 ANQGSEA. The chain's CDR3 is CSATDRAPNYGYTF. In nucleotides, the CDR3 is TGCAGCGCTACTGACAGGGCCCCTAACTATGGCTACACCTTC.

This clone was counted once. The rearrangement joins TRBV19 to TRBJ2-7, with 11 bases lining up with TRBD2. This CDR3 has 18 amino acids. The germline gives CDR1 LNHDA, CDR2 SQIVND (reference sequence). The ends lost 3 bases at V and 3 bases at J; junction bases unmatched: 13. CDR3: CASSIRASGRNSFYEQYF. CDR3 nucleotides: TGTGCCAGTAGTATTAGGGCTAGCGGGAGGAATTCTTTCTACGAGCAGTACTTC.

The V call is TRBV18, the J call TRBJ2-2, with D perhaps matching TRBD1 (6 bases). This CDR3 is built from 14 residues. Trimming removed 9 bases from V and 1 base from J, with 12 bases in between. The germline V gene has CDR1 KGHSH and CDR2 LQKENI. CDR3 bases: TGTGCCAGTACCGGGACACTGAACACCGGGGAGCTGTTTTTT. Protein product: CASTGTLNTGELFF.

The chain combines TRBV24-1 with TRBJ2-3; the match to TRBD2 covers 8 bases. The CDR3 spans 15 residues. V lost 5 bases to trimming and J lost 5 bases; unmatched junction nucleotides: 8. Germline V CDR1 and CDR2: KGHDR, SFDVKD. CDR3 amino acids: CATSGTAGALDTQYF. The CDR3 DNA reads TGTGCCACCAGTGGGACAGCGGGAGCTTTAGATACGCAGTATTTT.

This chain joins TRBV9 and TRBJ2-5; TRBD2 matches 7 bases. The V and J ends lost 4 bases and 2 bases, in that order; junction bases with no gene match: 8. Germline loops: CDR1 SGDLS, CDR2 YYNGEE. This CDR3 comprises 15 residues. CDR3 coding DNA: TGTGCCAGCAGCCCCCTGGGGGGGGTGCAAGAGACCCAGTACTTC. It specifies CASSPLGGVQETQYF.

The chain carries TRBV14 and TRBJ1-1; tentatively, D is TRBD1 (6 bases). Trimming pared 2 bases from V and 5 bases from J, leaving 18 bases between. The length of the CDR3 is 16 residues. From germline, CDR1 is SGHDN and CDR2 FVKESK. The CDR3 loop is CASSQSSTGVRTEAFF. The CDR3, as DNA: TGTGCCAGCAGCCAAAGTTCGACAGGTGTGAGAACTGAAGCTTTCTTT.